The present T cell receptor (beta chain) was sequenced within a study of human T cells and chemical hapten exposure. Across the study: Donors were sensitized with 2% DPC on the upper inner arm. Slight volume differences across pooled libraries mainly accounted for varying per-sample TCR yields. Findings and caveats of the study: Sensitizing with DPC caused no change in TCRs above 1 in 1000 frequency.

This CDR3 comprises 12 residues. The V segment lost 4 bases and the J segment 9 bases; nucleotides outside the gene matches: 1. Germline V gives CDR1 DFQATT, CDR2 SNEGSKA (reference sequence). A word on this clonotype: The antigen is undetermined.

The time point denotes: pre-sensitization, week 0. Treatment specified: therapeutic diphenylcyclopropenone sensitization with weekly scalp DPC. TCRdb re-called the RACE reads through MiXCR, storing one row per CDR3 protein. Of around 180,000 distinct CDR3 sequences detected, more than 25% appear once; the ten largest clones hold 2.9%. Sequences were derived from whole blood, sampled in connection with sensitization to the hapten diphenylcyclopropenone (DPC). V is TRBV20-1 and J is TRBJ1-6, with 9 bases aligning to TRBD1. The clonotype comes from a woman aged 25-40 years with alopecia areata. Some clones in this sample may be carry-over from other donors' samples. The DNA of the CDR3 is TGCAGTGCTACGACAGGGGGTTCACCCCTCCACTTT. It yields the protein CSATTGGSPLHF.